This passage covers 15 T cell receptor beta chains from one sample sequenced in a study of T cells in localized non-small cell lung cancer. This table comes from immunoSEQ multiplex PCR, and its TCRdb copy is limited to in-frame clones, with some not included. The table has tens of thousands of clones, about four fifths seen once. Sequencing was performed on PBMCs, taken before any cancer treatment. The receptors were gathered from a man between 40 and 70 years old with stage II lung adenocarcinoma.

In DNA, the CDR3 is TGCGCCAGCAGCCAAGATCAGGGTGGTCCCGCGCAGTTCTTC. It yields the protein CASSQDQGGPAQFF. The chain uses TRBV4-3 and TRBJ2-1, with D possibly TRBD1 on 5 matching bases. Germline V lookup: CDR1 LGHNA, CDR2 YSLEER. The CDR3 totals 14 residues. V was trimmed by 0 bases and J by 12 bases, leaving 15 bases between them.

The chain links TRBV19 to TRBJ1-5; D is unclear. The germline V gene has CDR1 LNHDA and CDR2 SQIVND (reference sequence). Trimming pared 3 bases from V and 0 bases from J, leaving 12 bases between. This CDR3 region has 16 residues. CDR3 residues: CASSIPEDLSNQPQHF. Here the CDR3 DNA reads TGTGCCAGTAGTATCCCCGAAGACCTTAGCAATCAGCCCCAGCATTTT.

The chain combines TRBV4-1 with TRBJ2-7; 8 positions agree with TRBD2. CDR1 and CDR2 from the germline V gene are MGHRA and YSYEKL. Losses at the gene ends were 1 base for V and 2 bases for J; bases not matched to a gene: 4. The CDR3 is made up of 15 amino acids. The CDR3 reads CASSQGREGPYEQYF. The CDR3 DNA is TGCGCCAGCAGCCAAGGACGGGAGGGGCCCTACGAGCAGTACTTC.

V gene TRBV4-3 combines with J gene TRBJ2-1; D remains ambiguous. Germline CDR1 and CDR2: LGHNA and YSLEER. V lost 0 bases to trimming and J lost 0 bases, with 15 bases between them. This CDR3 has 18 amino acids. The CDR3 protein is CASSQDLTRTSSYNEQFF. The DNA for the CDR3 is TGCGCCAGCAGCCAAGACCTAACCAGGACGAGCTCCTACAATGAGCAGTTCTTC.

This sequence joins TRBV10-2 and TRBJ1-2; TRBD1 is a possible D gene (6 bases). CDR1 and CDR2 (germline): WSHSY, SAAADI. Trimming left V 6 bases short and J 3 bases short, with 11 bases between. This CDR3 comprises 13 residues. CDR3 amino acids: CASRGHRDYGYTF. The DNA for the CDR3 is TGCGCCAGCAGAGGACACAGGGACTATGGCTACACCTTC.

This clone is large within its sample. This rearrangement joins TRBV30 to TRBJ2-2; 8 nucleotides agree with TRBD1. The trim removed 0 bases at V and 4 bases at J, leaving 1 base unmatched. Per germline, CDR1 GTSNPN and CDR2 SVGIG (reference sequence). The CDR3 runs to 14 residues. The CDR3 reads CAWSVQGATGELFF. The CDR3 bases are TGTGCCTGGAGTGTGCAGGGGGCCACCGGGGAGCTGTTTTTT.

This rearrangement joins TRBV15 to TRBJ1-4, with TRBD1 matching 7 bases. Germline CDR1 reads LNHNV; CDR2 reads YYDKDF (reference sequence). The V segment lost 6 bases and the J segment 7 bases; nucleotides outside the gene matches: 5. The CDR3 runs to 13 residues. DNA for the CDR3: TGTGCCACCAGAAGGGACAGTATTGAAAAACTGTTTTTT. Translation gives CATRRDSIEKLFF.

This sequence joins TRBV6-5 and TRBJ1-3; a possible D gene is TRBD1 (5 bases). This CDR3 is built from 14 residues. Trimming stripped 6 bases from V and 0 bases from J, with 9 bases between. The germline V gene has CDR1 MNHEY and CDR2 SVGAGI. The CDR3 DNA reads as TGTGCCAGCAGCTTGACAGTCTCTGGAAACACCATATATTTT. Its protein product is CASSLTVSGNTIYF.

The chain employs TRBV29-1 and TRBJ2-1; 12 bases align to TRBD2. CDR3 length equals 14 residues. Germline V gene sequence: CDR1 SQVTM, CDR2 ANQGSEA. With V trimmed by 6 bases and J by 3 bases, 3 bases remained unmatched. The DNA for the CDR3 is TGCAGCGTGACTAGCGGGGGATACTACAATGAGCAGTTCTTC. Translation gives CSVTSGGYYNEQFF.

This sequence joins TRBV28 and TRBJ1-1; D might be TRBD1 (5 bases). CDR1 is MDHEN, CDR2 SYDVKM, per germline. Trimming removed 5 bases from V and 0 bases from J, with 13 bases in between. The length of the CDR3 is 15 residues. The CDR3 DNA sequence: TGTGCCAGCAGTATACCGGGACGGGTGAACACTGAAGCTTTCTTT. As protein: CASSIPGRVNTEAFF.

J is TRBJ1-2 and V is TRBV2; 9 nucleotides agree with TRBD1. Germline V gene lookup returns CDR1 SNHLY and CDR2 FYNNEI. The CDR3 covers 14 residues. V was pared by 6 bases and J by 1 base, with 3 bases of the junction left unmatched. DNA for the CDR3: TGTGCCAGCAGGGGGACAGGGCGTAACTATGGCTACACCTTC. It yields the protein CASRGTGRNYGYTF.

This clone was observed a single time. The rearrangement joins TRBV6-5 to TRBJ1-3; TRBD1 is a possible D gene (6 bases). This CDR3 comprises 16 residues. Trimming removed 2 bases from V and 0 bases from J, with 11 bases in between. Per the germline V gene, CDR1 is MNHEY and CDR2 is SVGAGI. The CDR3 nucleotides read TGTGCCAGCAGTTACACCGGACAGACCTCTGGAAACACCATATATTTT. It codes for CASSYTGQTSGNTIYF.

This clone was picked up a small number of times. The J gene is TRBJ1-1, the V gene TRBV18; TRBD1 aligns across 12 bases. In germline, CDR1 is KGHSH, CDR2 LQKENI. There are 17 residues in the CDR3. With V trimmed by 0 bases and J by 3 bases, 5 bases remained unmatched. The CDR3 bases are TGTGCCAGCTCACCACCGGGGACAGGGGGCGCGCACACTGAAGCTTTCTTT. It codes for CASSPPGTGGAHTEAFF.

V is TRBV4-3 and J is TRBJ2-1; 14 nucleotides align to TRBD2. In germline, CDR1 is LGHNA, CDR2 YSLEER. The CDR3 sequence is 16 residues long. The V segment lost 2 bases and the J segment 5 bases; nucleotides outside the gene matches: 2. The DNA for the CDR3 is TGCGCCAGCAGCCAAAGACTAGCGGGAGGGAACAATGAGCAGTTCTTC. The encoded protein is CASSQRLAGGNNEQFF.

A few counts support this clone. The gene calls are TRBV5-5 and TRBJ1-1; 7 bases are a match to TRBD1. Germline trimming cut 4 bases from V and 5 bases from J; bases unmatched to any gene: 11. CDR3 size: 15 residues. Germline CDR1 is SGHKS and CDR2 is YYEKEE (reference sequence). CDR3 in amino acids: CASSTQGRGFTEAFF. CDR3 in DNA: TGTGCCAGCAGCACACAGGGGCGCGGGTTTACTGAAGCTTTCTTT.